The next 6 T cell receptor beta chains were all read from a single sample in a study of blood T cell repertoires in COVID-19. The method was immunoSEQ multiplex PCR; TCRdb's version includes in-frame clones alone and lacks a portion of them. The sample records approximately 320,000 clones, more than 90% being singletons. Sequencing was performed on PBMCs or T cells enriched from blood (not recorded which). These receptors were taken from a man in his sixties who had recovered from COVID-19.

The chain couples TRBV5-1 to TRBJ2-7; perhaps TRBD2 as D (6 bases). The CDR3 length is 14 residues. Germline-derived CDR1 and CDR2 are SGHRS and YFSETQ. Between the trimmed V and J ends, which lost 3 bases and 5 bases, there was a span of 15 bases. The CDR3 loop is CASSWRDPEDEQYF. In DNA form, the CDR3 reads TGCGCCAGCAGCTGGAGGGACCCTGAGGACGAGCAGTACTTC.

The chain combines TRBV7-2 with TRBJ1-5; 10 nucleotides agree with TRBD1. Germline-derived CDR1 and CDR2 are SGHTA and FQGNSA. The CDR3 is 18 amino acids. The J segment lost 0 bases and the V segment lost 5 bases, leaving 10 bases of the junction unmatched. This CDR3 is CASSPGRTGGYSNQPQHF. The DNA for the CDR3 is TGTGCCAGCAGCCCCGGTCGGACAGGGGGATATAGCAATCAGCCCCAGCATTTT.

The V call is TRBV12-3 or TRBV12-4, the J call TRBJ1-2; D may be TRBD1 (6 bases). CDR3 size: 13 residues. Trimming took 3 bases from V and 8 from J, leaving 13 bases between them. In nucleotides, the CDR3 is TGTGCCAGCAGTTTCCGGGACAACCGGGGCTACACCTTC. Protein: CASSFRDNRGYTF.

V and J are TRBV18 and TRBJ2-7; D may be TRBD2 (5 bases). This CDR3 is built from 16 residues. The V and J ends lost 6 bases and 4 bases respectively, with 22 bases between them. Germline loops: CDR1 KGHSH, CDR2 LQKENI. The CDR3 loop is CASSLSQAGNVYEQYF. CDR3 DNA: TGTGCCAGCTCTCTCTCTCAAGCCGGGAATGTATACGAGCAGTACTTC.

This chain uses TRBV5-4 with TRBJ2-3; the match to TRBD2 covers 8 bases. Germline loops: CDR1 SGHNT, CDR2 YYREEE (reference sequence). The CDR3 has 19 residues. Trimming cost V 0 bases and J 2 bases; bases outside gene matches: 14. CDR3 protein: CASSLAKSGGLLDTDTQYF. As DNA, the CDR3 is TGTGCCAGCAGCTTGGCGAAGAGCGGGGGCCTACTAGACACAGATACGCAGTATTTT.

This clone was picked up one time. V usage is TRBV6-4 and J usage is TRBJ2-2; D is perhaps TRBD1 (5 bases). CDR3 length: 14 residues. Germline-derived CDR1 and CDR2 are MRHNA and SNTAGT. Trimming took 7 bases from V and 3 from J, leaving 12 bases between them. The CDR3 bases are TGTGCCAGCAAGGGCCAGGGCGACACCGGGGAGCTGTTTTTT. Translated, it gives CASKGQGDTGELFF.